These 30 T cell receptor beta chains came from one sample sequenced in a study of molecular identifiers for immune sequencing clone quantification. TCRdb analysed the PCR reads with MiXCR anew, one entry per CDR3 protein. The sample includes 40,000 to 50,000 distinct CDR3 sequences, about 19% seen only once; the top ten take roughly 1%. The sample taken for sequencing was naive CD8+ T cells from blood, with Jurkat cell RNA spiked in. The subset here: FACS-sorted CD8+CD4-CCR7+CD45RA+ naive T cells. Source of these receptors: a human donor in good health. Some libraries in this study had Jurkat cell RNA spiked in.

The rearrangement uses TRBV7-2 and TRBJ2-1; unclear D gene. V was shortened by 3 bases and J by 8 bases, with 11 bases between the two germline ends. The germline V gene encodes CDR1 SGHTA and CDR2 FQGNSA. The CDR3 spans 13 residues. CDR3 nucleotide sequence: TGTGCCAGCAGCTTGGGTGGTCTGGATGAGCAGTTCTTC. Translated, it gives CASSLGGLDEQFF.

The chain has TRBV3-1 and TRBJ1-2, with unresolved D. The CDR3 consists of 16 residues. In germline, CDR1 is LGHDT, CDR2 YNNKEL (reference sequence). Deletions cut 0 bases from V and 4 bases from J, with 15 bases between. CDR3 nucleotides: TGTGCCAGCAGCCAAGATTTAATGAGGGCTGGCTATGGCTACACCTTC. Its protein product is CASSQDLMRAGYGYTF. The full variable domain, its missing parts supplied by reference TRBV3-1 and TRBJ1-2, is DTAVSQTPKYLVTQMGNDKSIKCEQNLGHDTMYWYKQDSKKFLKIMFSYNNKELIINETVPNRFSPKSPDKAHLNLHINSLELGDSAVYFCASSQDLMRAGYGYTFGSGTRLTVV.

This clonotype was seen many times. V usage is TRBV19 and J usage is TRBJ2-2; D unclear. Trimming took off 3 bases at V and 6 bases at J, with 8 bases between the two ends. Germline values: CDR1 LNHDA, CDR2 SQIVND (reference sequence). The CDR3 loop spans 13 amino acids. The CDR3, as DNA: TGTGCCAGTAGTATGGTGTCTCCCGGGGAGCTGTTTTTT. Amino acid sequence: CASSMVSPGELFF.

This clonotype was counted ten times or more. In nucleotides, the CDR3 is TGCAGTGCTGACCAGGACGGCCATAGCAATCAGCCCCAGCATTTT. Its translation: CSADQDGHSNQPQHF. The chain employs TRBV20-1 and TRBJ1-5; D is undetermined. Germline V gene data show CDR1 as DFQATT and CDR2 as SNEGSKA (reference sequence). The CDR3 extends over 15 amino acids. The V end lost 5 bases, the J end lost 0 bases, and 14 bases lay between the germline ends.

This clonotype came up many times. This chain uses TRBV3-1 with TRBJ2-5, with a possible D match to TRBD2 (5 bases). The V gene's germline CDR1 is LGHDT and CDR2 YNNKEL (reference sequence). The CDR3 consists of 12 residues. V lost 5 bases to trimming and J lost 13 bases, with 17 bases between them. CDR3 DNA: TGTGCCAGCAGCGACGGGGTCAGCCCGGCGTACTTC. Amino acids: CASSDGVSPAYF.

This clonotype was detected many times. The chain uses TRBV7-6 and TRBJ2-3; a weak D match, TRBD1 (6 bases). V gave up 4 bases and J gave up 0 bases, with 14 bases separating them. This CDR3 has 16 amino acids. The germline V gene encodes CDR1 SGHVS and CDR2 FNYEAQ. The DNA of the CDR3 is TGTGCCAGCAGCTCCCGACAGGACTCCAGCACAGATACGCAGTATTTT. Translated, it gives CASSSRQDSSTDTQYF. Full variable domain (rest looked up from reference TRBV7-6 and TRBJ2-3): GAGVSQSPRYKVTKRGQDVALRCDPISGHVSLYWYRQALGQGPEFLTYFNYEAQQDKSGLPNDRFSAERPEGSISTLTIQRTEQRDSAMYRCASSSRQDSSTDTQYFGPGTRLTVL.

This clonotype was counted ten times or more. The chain links TRBV4-3 to TRBJ2-7; possibly TRBD2 for D (6 bases). The CDR3 is 15 amino acids. V lost 0 bases, J lost 3 bases, and 12 bases lay in between. Germline-derived CDR1 and CDR2 are LGHNA and YSLEER. The CDR3 spells CASSQDTGVGYEQYF. In DNA, the CDR3 is TGCGCCAGCAGCCAAGATACGGGGGTTGGCTACGAGCAGTACTTC.

This clonotype showed up many times. CDR3 in DNA: TGTGCCAGCAGCCTTTTTGGGAGGGACCAGCCCCAGCATTTT. Amino acid sequence: CASSLFGRDQPQHF. The rearrangement links TRBV7-6 to TRBJ1-5, with D perhaps TRBD1 (5 bases). The CDR3 contains 14 residues. Looked up from germline, CDR1 is SGHVS and CDR2 is FNYEAQ. V lost 5 bases and J lost 7, with 15 bases in between.

This clonotype was seen many times. The rearrangement links TRBV27 to TRBJ2-5; 7 nucleotides line up with TRBD1. CDR1 MNHEY and CDR2 SMNVEV come from the germline V gene (reference sequence). The CDR3 covers 14 residues. V trimming: 4 bases; J trimming: 5 bases; junction bases outside the gene matches: 7. CDR3 nucleotides: TGTGCCAGCAGTTCGACAGGGTTCAGGGAGACCCAGTACTTC. Protein product: CASSSTGFRETQYF.

About this clonotype: A much more abundant neighbour one base away suggests this may be a read error. The V and J genes are TRBV4-3 and TRBJ2-7; possibly TRBD1 or TRBD2 for D (6 bases each). The CDR3 totals 17 residues. Germline V gene data show CDR1 as LGHNA and CDR2 as YSLEER. DNA for the CDR3: TGCGCCAGCAGCCAAGATGCCGTCCGGGGGCTATCCTACGAGCGGTACTTC. The encoded protein is CASSQDAVRGLSYERYF.

The chain employs TRBV7-2 and TRBJ2-3; D is perhaps TRBD1 or TRBD2 (5 bases each). The V end lost 5 bases, the J end lost 0 bases, and 18 bases lay between the germline ends. CDR3 length equals 17 residues. Per the germline V gene, CDR1 is SGHTA and CDR2 is FQGNSA. The CDR3, as DNA: TGTGCCAGCAGCACCGGAGTCGGGGACCCGAGCACAGATACGCAGTATTTT. Its translation is CASSTGVGDPSTDTQYF.

In this sample, this clonotype turned up many times. V and J are TRBV28 and TRBJ2-3; no reliable D call. This CDR3 contains 14 residues. The ends were cut back, 4 bases at V and 0 bases at J, with 8 bases in the middle. Per germline, CDR1 MDHEN and CDR2 SYDVKM. This CDR3 reads CASSSDSSTDTQYF. The CDR3 DNA reads as TGTGCCAGCAGTTCAGACTCTAGCACAGATACGCAGTATTTT.

This clonotype has a count of ten or more. The rearrangement joins TRBV7-6 to TRBJ2-7; 8 bases agree with TRBD1. V lost 3 bases and J lost 3; bases outside the gene matches: 4. CDR1 is SGHVS, CDR2 FNYEAQ, per germline. The CDR3 sequence is 14 residues long. The CDR3 bases are TGTGCCAGCAGCTTTGGACAGGGTGACTACGAGCAGTACTTC. Translation: CASSFGQGDYEQYF.

Ten or more counts support this clonotype. V and J are TRBV3-1 and TRBJ2-5; 7 bases are a match to TRBD1. Germline-derived CDR1 and CDR2 are LGHDT and YNNKEL (reference sequence). The V and J ends lost 4 bases and 5 bases, in that order; junction bases with no gene match: 4. The length of the CDR3 is 13 residues. CDR3 sequence: CASSPTGQETQYF. CDR3 sequence (DNA): TGTGCCAGCAGCCCGACAGGGCAGGAGACCCAGTACTTC.

This clonotype was seen repeatedly, ten times or more. The chain carries TRBV30 and TRBJ2-5; no definite D call. The CDR3 runs 13 residues. In germline, CDR1 is GTSNPN, CDR2 SVGIG (reference sequence). Trimming removed 2 bases at V and 2 bases at J, with 9 bases between. The chain's CDR3 is CAWSPRSQETQYF. CDR3 sequence (DNA): TGTGCCTGGAGTCCACGGAGTCAAGAGACCCAGTACTTC.

In its sample, this clonotype is medium-sized. V usage is TRBV7-6 and J usage is TRBJ2-7; possibly TRBD1 or TRBD2 for D (5 bases each). The V and J ends lost 5 bases and 0 bases respectively, with 14 bases between them. The V gene's germline CDR1 is SGHVS and CDR2 FNYEAQ. The length of the CDR3 is 15 residues. CDR3 sequence reads: CASSTDSTSSYEQYF. In DNA form, the CDR3 reads TGTGCCAGCAGCACCGACAGTACTAGCTCCTACGAGCAGTACTTC.

This clonotype was seen at least ten times. J is TRBJ2-7 and V is TRBV5-1; D call uncertain. The CDR3 runs to 13 residues. V lost 4 bases, J lost 2 bases, and 10 bases lay in between. CDR1 SGHRS and CDR2 YFSETQ come from the germline V gene. CDR3 residues: CASSTDKAYEQYF. The CDR3 DNA reads TGCGCCAGCAGCACCGACAAAGCCTACGAGCAGTACTTC.

The table lists this clonotype with many counts. The chain employs TRBV28 and TRBJ2-3; possible D gene TRBD1, 6 bases. The CDR3 is made up of 12 amino acids. From germline, CDR1 is MDHEN and CDR2 SYDVKM. Trimming pared 7 bases from V and 4 bases from J, leaving 9 bases between. In nucleotides, the CDR3 is TGTGCCAGCAAGGGGGTCCCAGATACGCAGTATTTT. Translation: CASKGVPDTQYF.

In its sample, this clonotype was seen many times. The genes are TRBV7-9 and TRBJ2-7; 7 bases match TRBD1. CDR3 size: 17 residues. The germline CDR1 and CDR2 sequences are SEHNR and FQNEAQ (reference sequence). J gave up 0 bases and V 3 bases, and 11 bases lay outside the gene matches. The DNA of the CDR3 is TGTGCCAGCAGCTTTTCCGCAGGGGACAGTTCCTCCTACGAGCAGTACTTC. As protein: CASSFSAGDSSSYEQYF.

In this sample, this clonotype turned up many times. The chain uses TRBV29-1 and TRBJ2-1; D perhaps matches TRBD1 (5 bases). Trimming removed 5 bases from V and 7 bases from J, with 6 bases in between. Germline CDR1 is SQVTM and CDR2 is ANQGSEA. CDR3 length: 10 residues. The CDR3 nucleotides read TGCAGCGTTCCAGGGAATGAGCAGTTCTTC. Protein product: CSVPGNEQFF.

Many counts were recorded for this clonotype. J is TRBJ2-2 and V is TRBV20-1; no clear D gene. The germline V gene has CDR1 DFQATT and CDR2 SNEGSKA (reference sequence). The CDR3 length is 14 residues. Trimming removed 6 bases from V and 5 bases from J, with 16 bases in between. CDR3 amino acids: CSATDARRTGELFF. The CDR3 coding sequence is TGCAGTGCCACGGACGCCCGAAGGACCGGGGAGCTGTTTTTT.

This clonotype was counted ten times or more. V gene TRBV5-4 combines with J gene TRBJ2-3; 9 bases line up with TRBD2. The CDR3 is made up of 15 amino acids. The J segment lost 4 bases and the V segment lost 0 bases, leaving 3 bases of the junction unmatched. The germline V gene has CDR1 SGHNT and CDR2 YYREEE (reference sequence). Written as DNA, the CDR3 is TGTGCCAGCAGCTTGGGCGGGGGGGCCCCAGATACGCAGTATTTT. Translating it yields CASSLGGGAPDTQYF.

The gene calls are TRBV6-5 and TRBJ1-1; D not resolved. Germline V gene data show CDR1 as MNHEY and CDR2 as SVGAGI. The CDR3 has 15 amino acids. The V end was cut by 3 bases, the J end by 5 bases, with 16 bases between. CDR3: CASSYSFANRTEAFF. CDR3 nucleotide sequence: TGTGCCAGCAGTTATTCTTTTGCCAACAGAACTGAAGCTTTCTTT.

By sample share, this clonotype is medium-sized. The J gene is TRBJ2-5, the V gene TRBV28; D unclear. Per germline, CDR1 MDHEN and CDR2 SYDVKM. This CDR3 is 14 amino acids long. V was shortened by 5 bases and J by 1 base, with 11 bases between the two germline ends. The CDR3 spells CASSPRWTQETQYF. The CDR3 bases are TGTGCCAGCAGTCCTCGTTGGACCCAAGAGACCCAGTACTTC.

This clonotype was detected many times. The chain is built from TRBV4-1 and TRBJ1-5, with D possibly matching TRBD1 (5 bases). Deletions cut 4 bases from V and 0 bases from J, with 16 bases between. The length of the CDR3 is 17 residues. Germline V CDR1 and CDR2: MGHRA, YSYEKL. The CDR3 region is CASSLVDSPFSNQPQHF. CDR3 DNA sequence: TGCGCCAGCAGCCTAGTAGACAGTCCCTTTAGCAATCAGCCCCAGCATTTT.

The rearrangement joins TRBV7-9 to TRBJ1-1; D is possibly TRBD1 (5 bases). Per the germline V gene, CDR1 is SEHNR and CDR2 is FQNEAQ (reference sequence). The CDR3 has 15 residues. The V gene lost 2 bases and the J gene lost 4 bases, with 14 bases spanning the gap. CDR3 DNA: TGTGCCAGCAGCTTATCGCAGGGCCCGGGCACTGAAGCTTTCTTT. Encoded protein: CASSLSQGPGTEAFF.

This clonotype was seen repeatedly, ten times or more. This chain connects TRBV7-9 to TRBJ2-1; 10 bases agree with TRBD1. The CDR3 sequence is 15 residues long. V shed 3 bases and J 4 bases; nucleotides not matched to a gene: 3. Per the germline V gene, CDR1 is SEHNR and CDR2 is FQNEAQ (reference sequence). Here the CDR3 reads CASSLGTGVYNEQFF. In DNA form, the CDR3 reads TGTGCCAGCAGCTTGGGGACAGGGGTTTACAATGAGCAGTTCTTC.

The J gene is TRBJ1-1, the V gene TRBV7-9, with D perhaps TRBD1 (5 bases). The CDR3 spans 15 residues. V was trimmed by 5 bases and J by 4 bases, leaving 17 bases between them. CDR1 is SEHNR and CDR2 is FQNEAQ in the germline V gene (reference sequence). The CDR3 nucleotides are TGTGCCAGCAGCCCGACAGACAAAACGGGCACTGAAGCTTTCTTT. Its translation is CASSPTDKTGTEAFF.

In its sample, this clonotype was seen many times. The genes are TRBV28 and TRBJ2-7, with 9 nucleotides matching TRBD1. J was trimmed by 2 bases and V by 7 bases; bases with no gene match: 6. Germline CDR1 is MDHEN and CDR2 is SYDVKM. The CDR3 is 14 residues long. The CDR3 coding sequence is TGTGCCAGCAACGCGGGACAGGGCCCCTACGAGCAGTACTTC. Amino acids: CASNAGQGPYEQYF.

V and J are TRBV18 and TRBJ2-5; D ambiguous. The ends were cut back, 4 bases at V and 1 base at J, with 1 base in the middle. Germline values: CDR1 KGHSH, CDR2 LQKENI. This CDR3 comprises 11 residues. CDR3 amino acids: CASSRQETQYF. Written as DNA, the CDR3 is TGTGCCAGCTCACGCCAAGAGACCCAGTACTTC.